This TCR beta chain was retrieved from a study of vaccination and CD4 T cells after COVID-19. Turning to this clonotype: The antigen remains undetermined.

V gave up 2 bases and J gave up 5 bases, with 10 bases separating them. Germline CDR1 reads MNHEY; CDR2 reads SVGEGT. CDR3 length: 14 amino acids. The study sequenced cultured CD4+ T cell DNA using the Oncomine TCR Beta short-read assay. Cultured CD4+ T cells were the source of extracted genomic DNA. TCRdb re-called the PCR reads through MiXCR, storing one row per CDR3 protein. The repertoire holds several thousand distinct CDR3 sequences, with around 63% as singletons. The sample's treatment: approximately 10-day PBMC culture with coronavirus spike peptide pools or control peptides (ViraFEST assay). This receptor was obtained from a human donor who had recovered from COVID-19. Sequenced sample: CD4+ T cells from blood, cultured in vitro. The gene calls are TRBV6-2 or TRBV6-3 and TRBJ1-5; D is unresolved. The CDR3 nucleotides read TGTGCCAGCAGTTACCAATTCCCTTATCAGCCCCAGCATTTT. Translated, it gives CASSYQFPYQPQHF.